The source of this T cell receptor (beta chain) is a study of post-analysis software for immune sequencing data. Study findings and constraints: In patients, TRBV5-6, TRBV5-1 and TRBV20-1 belonged to five or six TRBV segments found more frequently than in controls. The normalized Chao1 diversity of multiple sclerosis patients was significantly lower than that of controls.

On this clonotype: Its antigen is not known.

Germline V gene sequence: CDR1 SGDLS, CDR2 YYNGEE. The CDR3 totals 16 residues. V shed 0 bases and J shed 2 bases, with 14 bases lying between them. Prepared TCR beta cDNA libraries contained unique molecular identifiers. TCRdb independently ran MiXCR on the PCR reads; one entry per CDR3 protein. The sample lists 350,000 to 500,000 distinct CDR3 sequences, about 40% occurring once. The sample consisted of blood. This chain joins TRBV9 and TRBJ2-5; D call uncertain. The sequence came from a girl aged 2 to 9 with multiple sclerosis. The CDR3 bases are TGTGCCAGCAGCGTAGGAGGCATAATGGCGCAAGAGACCCAGTACTTC. Its protein is CASSVGGIMAQETQYF.